The 20 T cell receptor beta chains reported below all come from one sample, sequenced in a study of cytomegalovirus exposure and HLA in healthy donors. The PCR ran on 60 Vbeta and 13 Jbeta primers. TCRdb's copy holds only in-frame clones and misses some; the assay was immunoSEQ multiplex PCR. Among roughly 100,000 clones, 65% to 90% were seen once, and the ten largest hold about 6.9%. The sequencing input was PBMCs. Receptor source: a man aged 25 to 40 in good health and CMV-seropositive.

The rearrangement joins TRBV2 to TRBJ2-5; D is ambiguous. Germline V gives CDR1 SNHLY, CDR2 FYNNEI. Between the trimmed V and J ends, which lost 6 bases and 3 bases, there was a span of 8 bases. This CDR3 has 12 residues. The CDR3 bases are TGTGCCAGCAGAGCATTGGAAGAGACCCAGTACTTC. This codes for CASRALEETQYF.

Only a few counts were recorded for this clone. This rearrangement joins TRBV7-9 to TRBJ2-1; 14 bases are a match to TRBD2. The CDR3 runs 17 residues. The V gene's germline CDR1 is SEHNR and CDR2 FQNEAQ (reference sequence). Unmatched junction bases numbered 5, after V lost 4 bases and J lost 3 bases. The chain's CDR3 is CASSSGTSGGFYNEQFF. The CDR3 coding sequence is TGTGCCAGCAGCTCCGGGACTAGCGGGGGTTTCTACAATGAGCAGTTCTTC.

This chain links TRBV4-1 with TRBJ1-1; D not resolved. Per the germline V gene, CDR1 is MGHRA and CDR2 is YSYEKL. CDR3 size: 15 residues. V gave up 1 base and J gave up 0 bases, with 9 bases separating them. The CDR3 sequence is CASSQVAVLNTEAFF. The CDR3 DNA reads TGCGCCAGCAGCCAAGTTGCAGTCCTGAACACTGAAGCTTTCTTT.

This chain uses TRBV7-6 with TRBJ1-6; the D gene is possibly TRBD1 (6 bases). Trimming shortened V by 3 bases and J by 5 bases, and 11 bases separated the two germline ends. Germline V CDR1 and CDR2: SGHVS, FNYEAQ. The CDR3 is 15 residues long. CDR3 nucleotide sequence: TGTGCCAGCAGCTTCACAGGGAACCATAATTCACCCCTCCACTTT. Encoded protein: CASSFTGNHNSPLHF.

This chain's CDR3 is CSVEDPNRGNTEAFF. The CDR3 bases are TGCAGCGTTGAAGATCCAAACAGGGGGAACACTGAAGCTTTCTTT. The chain couples TRBV29-1 to TRBJ1-1, with 7 bases fitting TRBD1. The CDR3 loop spans 15 amino acids. Germline CDR1 is SQVTM and CDR2 is ANQGSEA. J gave up 1 base and V 0 bases, and 5 bases lay outside the gene matches. Together with reference TRBV29-1 and TRBJ1-1, the CDR3 gives the full variable domain: SAVISQKPSRDICQRGTSLTIQCQVDSQVTMMFWYRQQPGQSLTLIATANQGSEATYESGFVIDKFPISRPNLTFSTLTVSNMSPEDSSIYLCSVEDPNRGNTEAFFGQGTRLTVV.

The gene calls are TRBV4-3 and TRBJ1-2; D not certain. Germline CDR1 reads LGHNA; CDR2 reads YSLEER. The CDR3 extends over 18 amino acids. V lost 3 bases and J lost 0, with 20 bases in between. The CDR3 sequence: CASSQDRGASPTNYGYTF. The CDR3 nucleotides read TGCGCCAGCAGCCAGGATCGGGGAGCCAGCCCCACTAACTATGGCTACACCTTC.

This clone has a single count. This sequence joins TRBV29-1 and TRBJ2-5, with D uncertain. Germline V gene lookup returns CDR1 SQVTM and CDR2 ANQGSEA. This CDR3 is built from 10 residues. Trimming stripped 4 bases from V and 7 bases from J, with 7 bases between. CDR3 sequence (DNA): TGCAGCGTTGGGCTCCTGACCCAGTACTTC. It yields the protein CSVGLLTQYF.

The rearrangement uses TRBV7-2 and TRBJ2-5; TRBD1 is a possible D gene (6 bases). The germline V gene has CDR1 SGHTA and CDR2 FQGNSA. The CDR3 extends over 13 amino acids. Trimming removed 3 bases from V and 5 bases from J, with 10 bases in between. The CDR3 loop reads CASSLRTGETQYF. Here the CDR3 DNA reads TGTGCCAGCAGCTTGCGTACAGGGGAGACCCAGTACTTC.

The genes are TRBV30 and TRBJ1-5; D might be TRBD1 (5 bases). V was pared by 5 bases and J by 2 bases, with 16 bases between. The CDR3 contains 15 residues. CDR1 is GTSNPN, CDR2 SVGIG, per germline (reference sequence). The CDR3 loop is CAWGEWGPGNQPQHF. Here the CDR3 DNA reads TGTGCCTGGGGGGAATGGGGCCCGGGCAATCAGCCCCAGCATTTT. Full variable domain (remainder filled in from reference TRBV30 and TRBJ1-5): SQTIHQWPATLVQPVGSPLSLECTVEGTSNPNLYWYRQAAGRGLQLLFYSVGIGQISSEVPQNLSASRPQDRQFILSSKKLLLSDSGFYLCAWGEWGPGNQPQHFGDGTRLSIL.

This chain links TRBV6-6 with TRBJ1-5, with 10 positions matching TRBD1. J was trimmed by 4 bases and V by 6 bases; bases with no gene match: 9. The V gene's germline CDR1 is MNHNY and CDR2 SVGAGI (reference sequence). CDR3 length: 16 residues. CDR3 sequence (DNA): TGTGCCAGCAGCGACCCGGGACAGGGGCTGAATCAGCCCCAGCATTTT. It yields the protein CASSDPGQGLNQPQHF.

This chain joins TRBV6-1 and TRBJ2-7, with TRBD1 matching over 7 bases. The V segment lost 5 bases and the J segment 2 bases; nucleotides outside the gene matches: 3. In germline, CDR1 is MNHNS, CDR2 SASEGT. There are 13 residues in the CDR3. CDR3 nucleotide sequence: TGTGCCAGCAGTATAGGGACAGCCTACGAGCAGTACTTC. This codes for CASSIGTAYEQYF.

The chain recombines TRBV9 with TRBJ1-2; 7 nucleotides line up with TRBD1. This CDR3 spans 14 amino acids. CDR1 is SGDLS, CDR2 YYNGEE, per germline. V gave up 4 bases and J gave up 3 bases; unmatched junction bases: 6. The CDR3 region is CASSPRQGDYGYTF. CDR3 DNA: TGTGCCAGCAGCCCAAGACAGGGTGACTATGGCTACACCTTC.

This clone was counted between two and nine times. The chain is built from TRBV9 and TRBJ2-1, with D possibly being TRBD2 (6 bases). Germline V gives CDR1 SGDLS, CDR2 YYNGEE. Between the trimmed V and J ends, which lost 0 bases and 0 bases, there was a span of 7 bases. The CDR3 is made up of 15 amino acids. The CDR3 sequence: CASSVVGGSYNEQFF. As DNA, the CDR3 is TGTGCCAGCAGCGTAGTCGGGGGCTCCTACAATGAGCAGTTCTTC.

The V gene is TRBV6-5, the J gene TRBJ2-5; D is ambiguous. TRBJ2-7 matches the DNA end more closely, so the J call is doubtful. This CDR3 has 13 amino acids. Germline CDR1 MNHEY, CDR2 SVGAGI. CDR3 protein: CASSYNWAGEQYF. DNA of the CDR3: TGTGCCAGCAGTTACAACTGGGCTGGCGAGCAGTACTTC.

The rearrangement links TRBV5-4 to TRBJ1-6, with TRBD1 identical over 8 bases. Germline CDR1 and CDR2: SGHNT and YYREEE (reference sequence). This CDR3 has 15 amino acids. V gave up 0 bases and J gave up 8 bases; unmatched junction bases: 4. The chain's CDR3 is CASSLENRGYSPLHF. CDR3 nucleotide sequence: TGTGCCAGCAGCTTGGAGAACAGGGGGTATTCACCCCTCCACTTT.

The chain uses TRBV5-1 and TRBJ2-7; 8 nucleotides align to TRBD1. Germline V lookup: CDR1 SGHRS, CDR2 YFSETQ. The CDR3 covers 15 residues. The trim removed 4 bases at V and 5 bases at J, leaving 11 bases unmatched. DNA of the CDR3: TGCGCCAGCAGCGCCCCCGGGACAGGAGTTGACGAGCAGTACTTC. This sequence encodes CASSAPGTGVDEQYF. Filled out from reference TRBV5-1 and TRBJ2-7, the complete variable domain reads KAGVTQTPRYLIKTRGQQVTLSCSPISGHRSVSWYQQTPGQGLQFLFEYFSETQRNKGNFPGRFSGRQFSNSRSEMNVSTLELGDSALYLCASSAPGTGVDEQYFGPGTRLTVT.

This chain links TRBV5-1 with TRBJ1-4; 10 positions match TRBD1. The CDR3 contains 17 residues. Unmatched junction bases numbered 8, after V lost 0 bases and J lost 6 bases. Germline lookup yields CDR1 SGHRS and CDR2 YFSETQ. The CDR3 reads CASSLAGRQGADEKLFF. CDR3 DNA sequence: TGCGCCAGCAGCTTGGCAGGGAGACAGGGGGCCGATGAAAAACTGTTTTTT.

The rearrangement links TRBV10-3 to TRBJ1-2; 10 nucleotides align to TRBD1. This CDR3 comprises 16 residues. The germline V gene encodes CDR1 ENHRY and CDR2 SYGVKD. Trimming cost V 10 bases and J 0 bases; bases outside gene matches: 11. CDR3 bases: TGTGCCACCGCCGGGACAGGGGTCGGGGCTAACTATGGCTACACCTTC. The encoded protein is CATAGTGVGANYGYTF.

CDR3 DNA: TGCGCCAGCAGCCCGGGAGTAGGGGGGGACAATGAGCAGTTCTTC. Its translation is CASSPGVGGDNEQFF. V and J are TRBV5-1 and TRBJ2-1; D is possibly TRBD2 (7 bases). V was clipped by 4 bases and J by 5 bases, with 16 bases between them. This CDR3 has 15 residues. CDR1 and CDR2 (germline): SGHRS, YFSETQ.

V is TRBV5-4 and J is TRBJ2-7; maybe TRBD2 (6 bases). Trimming took off 3 bases at V and 1 base at J, with 11 bases between the two ends. Germline CDR1 is SGHNT and CDR2 is YYREEE (reference sequence). The CDR3 extends over 14 amino acids. CDR3 region: CASSSGTGSYEQYF. The CDR3 DNA follows: TGTGCCAGCAGCTCAGGGACTGGATCCTACGAGCAGTACTTC.